This passage covers 32 T cell receptor beta chains from one sample sequenced in a study of T cells in Graves' hyperthyroidism and ophthalmopathy. Regions amplified from RNA transcripts were the TCR beta CDR3 regions. The HTBI primer set served for first-round RT-PCR of the TCR CDR3. TCRdb passed the multiplex PCR reads through MiXCR, listing each CDR3 protein once. The table records a few hundred thousand distinct CDR3 sequences, roughly 19% of them present only once. Sequences were obtained from blood. These receptors were collected from a man aged 50 or older with Graves' ophthalmopathy.

In this sample, this clonotype turned up a few times. V is TRBV4-1 and J is TRBJ1-1; D gene uncertain. Trimming took 0 bases from V and 1 from J, leaving 9 bases between them. CDR3 length: 15 residues. Germline CDR1 is MGHRA and CDR2 is YSYEKL. The CDR3 DNA reads as TGCGCCAGCAGCCAAGATTATGGCAGGAACACTGAAGCTTTCTTT. Translated: CASSQDYGRNTEAFF.

The chain uses TRBV19 and TRBJ2-7, with 7 nucleotides matching TRBD1. CDR3 length equals 15 residues. The V segment lost 6 bases and the J segment 5 bases; nucleotides outside the gene matches: 13. CDR1 is LNHDA, CDR2 SQIVND, per germline (reference sequence). In DNA form, the CDR3 reads TGTGCCAGTAGCCCCGACAGGGAAATTCTCCACGAGCAGTACTTC. Amino acids: CASSPDREILHEQYF.

Many counts were recorded for this clonotype. The chain recombines TRBV5-1 with TRBJ2-7; TRBD1 aligns across 8 bases. The CDR3 is 15 residues long. Germline CDR1 reads SGHRS; CDR2 reads YFSETQ. Trimming cost V 1 base and J 3 bases; bases outside gene matches: 6. This chain's CDR3 is CASSLRLTGGYEQYF. CDR3 DNA sequence: TGCGCCAGCAGCTTGCGGTTAACAGGGGGCTACGAGCAGTACTTC.

This clonotype was seen many times. The gene calls are TRBV11-2 and TRBJ1-6; TRBD1 matches at 7 bases. J was trimmed by 7 bases and V by 1 base; bases with no gene match: 1. CDR3 length: 14 residues. CDR1 and CDR2 (germline): SGHAT, FQNNGV. DNA of the CDR3: TGTGCCAGCAGCTTAGCAGGGGGAAATTCACCCCTCCACTTT. Translation gives CASSLAGGNSPLHF. The whole variable domain, remainder taken from reference TRBV11-2 and TRBJ1-6, is EAGVAQSPRYKIIEKRQSVAFWCNPISGHATLYWYQQILGQGPKLLIQFQNNGVVDDSQLPKDRFSAERLKGVDSTLKIQPAKLEDSAVYLCASSLAGGNSPLHFGNGTRLTVT.

This clonotype was counted between two and nine times. The genes are TRBV6-2 or TRBV6-3 and TRBJ2-2; TRBD2 is a possible D gene (5 bases). The V end lost 6 bases, the J end lost 0 bases, and 14 bases lay between the germline ends. The CDR3 has 16 residues. Germline assignment: CDR1 MNHEY and CDR2 SVGEGT. This CDR3 is CASSLAGIPNTGELFF. The CDR3 nucleotides read TGTGCCAGCAGCCTAGCCGGTATCCCGAACACCGGGGAGCTGTTTTTT.

This clonotype has ten or more counts. The rearrangement uses TRBV24-1 and TRBJ1-2; 7 bases fit TRBD1. The germline V gene has CDR1 KGHDR and CDR2 SFDVKD. The CDR3 is 15 amino acids. The V segment lost 8 bases and the J segment 0 bases; nucleotides outside the gene matches: 8. The CDR3 sequence is CATKDGTASNYGYTF. The CDR3 DNA sequence: TGTGCCACCAAGGACGGGACAGCGTCTAACTATGGCTACACCTTC.

This rearrangement joins TRBV13 to TRBJ1-1, with 7 bases matching TRBD1. V gave up 6 bases and J gave up 0 bases; unmatched junction bases: 7. This CDR3 spans 15 amino acids. Germline V CDR1 and CDR2: PRHDT, FYEKMQ (reference sequence). CDR3 residues: CASSFFQGVNTEAFF. The CDR3 DNA sequence: TGTGCCAGCAGTTTTTTCCAGGGGGTGAACACTGAAGCTTTCTTT.

This clonotype was observed a few times. V gene TRBV7-6 combines with J gene TRBJ1-4; the D gene is possibly TRBD1 (6 bases). Germline V gene sequence: CDR1 SGHVS, CDR2 FNYEAQ. The CDR3 consists of 15 residues. Trimming took off 5 bases at V and 7 bases at J, with 17 bases between the two ends. The CDR3 DNA is TGTGCCAGCAGCCTCGGGACAACCTGGGGTGAAAAACTGTTTTTT. This sequence encodes CASSLGTTWGEKLFF.

This rearrangement joins TRBV7-8 to TRBJ2-7; 9 nucleotides line up with TRBD2. J lost 6 bases, V lost 5 bases, and 20 bases had no gene match. Germline V gene lookup returns CDR1 SGHVS and CDR2 FQNEAQ. The CDR3 covers 18 residues. CDR3 protein: CASSPGLASPGGACEQYF. The CDR3 DNA reads TGTGCCAGCAGCCCCGGACTAGCGAGTCCGGGGGGTGCCTGCGAGCAGTACTTC. The variable domain in full, completed from reference TRBV7-8 and TRBJ2-7, reads GAGVSQSPRYKVAKRGQDVALRCDPISGHVSLFWYQQALGQGPEFLTYFQNEAQLDKSGLPSDRFFAERPEGSVSTLKIQRTQQEDSAVYLCASSPGLASPGGACEQYFGPGTRLTVT.

As regards this clonotype: One base away lies a much larger clone, so this may be a sequencing read error. The rearrangement uses TRBV7-8 and TRBJ2-3, with a tentative D call TRBD1 (5 bases). Germline CDR1 reads SGHVS; CDR2 reads FQNEAQ. This CDR3 has 14 residues. The V gene lost 5 bases and the J gene lost 2 bases, with 11 bases spanning the gap. CDR3 protein: CASSLDSYTDTQYF. The CDR3 bases are TGTGCCAGCAGCCTCGACAGCTACACAGATACGCAGTATTTT.

This clonotype has a handful of counts. The junction differs from germline at one of its ends, possibly a read error. This chain uses TRBV5-1 with TRBJ2-6; maybe TRBD2 (6 bases). CDR1 SGHRS and CDR2 YFSETQ come from the germline V gene. This CDR3 contains 16 residues. The CDR3 region is CASSLVASAGANVLTF. For the CDR3, the DNA is TGTGCCAGCAGCTTGGTGGCTAGCGCTGGGGCCAACGTCCTGACTTTC. Based on the CDR3 plus reference TRBV5-1 and TRBJ2-6, the full variable domain is KAGVTQTPRYLIKTRGQQVTLSCSPISGHRSVSWYQQTPGQGLQFLFEYFSETQRNKGNFPGRFSGRQFSNSRSEMNVSTLELGDSALYLCASSLVASAGANVLTFGAGSRLTVL.

The chain has TRBV6-4 and TRBJ2-2; D gene unclear. The CDR3 covers 14 residues. Deletions cut 0 bases from V and 3 bases from J, with 5 bases between. Germline V CDR1 and CDR2: MRHNA, SNTAGT. In DNA form, the CDR3 reads TGTGCCAGCAGTGACTCTAGTGACACCGGGGAGCTGTTTTTT. As protein: CASSDSSDTGELFF.

This clonotype has ten or more counts. The CDR3 is CASSLEFGLNEQFF. CDR3 DNA sequence: TGTGCCAGCAGCTTAGAGTTCGGCCTCAATGAGCAGTTCTTC. The chain joins TRBV11-2 to TRBJ2-1, with D hard to call. This CDR3 comprises 14 residues. Trimming cost V 0 bases and J 6 bases, with 9 bases left between them. CDR1 is SGHAT, CDR2 FQNNGV, per germline.

Ten or more counts support this clonotype. The chain carries TRBV11-2 and TRBJ2-7; D not resolved. V dropped 0 bases and J dropped 4 bases, with 13 bases sitting between them. Germline V lookup: CDR1 SGHAT, CDR2 FQNNGV. The CDR3 spans 15 residues. The DNA of the CDR3 is TGTGCCAGCAGCTTAGATCCAGATTCCCCTTACGAGCAGTACTTC. Its protein product is CASSLDPDSPYEQYF.

This clonotype was recorded many times. This chain links TRBV18 with TRBJ1-4; a weak D match, TRBD1 (6 bases). CDR1 KGHSH and CDR2 LQKENI come from the germline V gene. The V end was cut by 2 bases, the J end by 0 bases, with 19 bases between. The CDR3 contains 19 residues. This chain's CDR3 is CASSPEGVARHATNEKLFF. CDR3 DNA sequence: TGTGCCAGCTCACCAGAGGGGGTAGCCAGGCACGCAACTAATGAAAAACTGTTTTTT.

J is TRBJ2-3 and V is TRBV7-8, with 7 bases fitting TRBD2. Germline CDR1 SGHVS, CDR2 FQNEAQ. The length of the CDR3 is 17 residues. Trimming removed 1 base from V and 0 bases from J; junction bases left unmatched: 7. The CDR3 DNA reads TGTGCCAGCAGCTTAGGGGGGGGATTAACTAGCACAGATACGCAGTATTTT. Translating it yields CASSLGGGLTSTDTQYF.

This clonotype was detected many times. This sequence joins TRBV18 and TRBJ1-5; D uncertain. V shed 0 bases and J shed 7 bases, with 13 bases lying between them. The germline V gene encodes CDR1 KGHSH and CDR2 LQKENI. The CDR3 has 15 amino acids. As DNA, the CDR3 is TGTGCCAGCTCACCACCGTCTGGGTTAGGCCAGCCCCAGCATTTT. Residues: CASSPPSGLGQPQHF.

This clonotype showed up just a few times. The chain uses TRBV6-1 and TRBJ2-7; TRBD1 is a possible D gene (5 bases). This CDR3 spans 12 amino acids. Trimming took off 7 bases at V and 6 bases at J, with 13 bases between the two ends. Looked up from germline, CDR1 is MNHNS and CDR2 is SASEGT. This CDR3 reads CASKKPQGEQYF. The DNA for the CDR3 is TGTGCCAGCAAGAAACCCCAGGGCGAGCAGTACTTC.

V is TRBV25-1 and J is TRBJ2-5, with 8 bases fitting TRBD2. V dropped 2 bases and J dropped 2; count of bases not matched to a gene: 7. The CDR3 covers 16 residues. Germline CDR1 reads MGHDK; CDR2 reads SYGVNS. CDR3 nucleotide sequence: TGTGCCAGCAGTGAACCCCGCGGGGGGCGGCAAGAGACCCAGTACTTC. Amino acids: CASSEPRGGRQETQYF.

The chain employs TRBV11-1 and TRBJ2-1; 12 bases map to TRBD2. The CDR3 is 18 amino acids. The V gene's germline CDR1 is SGHAT and CDR2 FQDESV (reference sequence). The V gene end was trimmed by 1 base and the J gene end by 9 bases; junction bases not matched to a gene: 13. CDR3 nucleotide sequence: TGTGCCAGCAGCTTAGGTCTAGCGGGAGGGCCGGGACTGACTGAGCAGTTCTTC. This codes for CASSLGLAGGPGLTEQFF.

This rearrangement joins TRBV6-1 to TRBJ1-1, with a weak D call TRBD1 (5 bases). CDR3 length: 12 amino acids. The germline CDR1 and CDR2 sequences are MNHNS and SASEGT. Trimming removed 11 bases at V and 5 bases at J, with 15 bases between. The CDR3 sequence: CAPSGAKTEAFF. CDR3 DNA sequence: TGTGCCCCCTCTGGGGCCAAAACTGAAGCTTTCTTT.

This clonotype has ten or more counts. For the CDR3, the DNA is TGTGCCAGCAGCTTACTAGCGGGAGTGGGGTATGAGCAGTTCTTC. This gives the protein CASSLLAGVGYEQFF. The chain combines TRBV11-2 with TRBJ2-1, with 10 nucleotides matching TRBD2. The CDR3 totals 15 residues. Germline V gene sequence: CDR1 SGHAT, CDR2 FQNNGV. Trimming at V came to 2 bases and at J to 8 bases, leaving 6 bases not matched to a gene.

This clonotype was detected once. A much larger clone sits a single nucleotide away, making a read error possible. The V gene is TRBV28, the J gene TRBJ2-5; 7 nucleotides align to TRBD2. Looked up from germline, CDR1 is MDHEN and CDR2 is SYDVKM. The length of the CDR3 is 15 residues. The CDR3 sequence is CASSRAGTAGEPQYF. In DNA form, the CDR3 reads TGTGCCAGCAGTCGAGCCGGGACGGCGGGAGAGCCCCAGTACTTC.

This clonotype came up a few times. The genes are TRBV7-9 and TRBJ1-1; no definite D call. CDR1 and CDR2 (germline): SEHNR, FQNEAQ (reference sequence). V lost 5 bases to trimming and J lost 1 base, with 11 bases between them. This CDR3 is built from 14 residues. The CDR3 nucleotides read TGTGCCAGCAGCCAATCGGGCAGGAACACTGAAGCTTTCTTT. Its protein product is CASSQSGRNTEAFF. Based on the CDR3 plus reference TRBV7-9 and TRBJ1-1, the full variable domain is DTGVSQNPRHKITKRGQNVTFRCDPISEHNRLYWYRQTLGQGPEFLTYFQNEAQLEKSRLLSDRFSAERPKGSFSTLEIQRTEQGDSAMYLCASSQSGRNTEAFFGQGTRLTVV.

This clonotype was recorded only once. This chain joins TRBV20-1 and TRBJ1-4; D uncertain. V gave up 2 bases and J gave up 8 bases, with 15 bases separating them. This CDR3 has 14 amino acids. Germline V CDR1 and CDR2: DFQATT, SNEGSKA (reference sequence). The CDR3 sequence is CSARPDGHREKLFF. Written as DNA, the CDR3 is TGCAGTGCTAGACCGGACGGCCATAGGGAAAAACTGTTTTTT.

Details on this clonotype: At one end the junction does not follow the germline gene, possibly because of a read error. The chain uses TRBV28 and TRBJ2-5; D possibly matches TRBD1 or TRBD2 (6 bases each). CDR1 and CDR2 from the germline V gene are MDHEN and SYDVKM. The CDR3 length is 17 residues. CDR3 loop: CTSSHGGVEGGRGAQYF. DNA for the CDR3: TGTACCAGCAGCCACGGGGGTGTTGAGGGGGGTCGAGGGGCCCAGTACTTC.

This clonotype was counted many times. This chain links TRBV27 with TRBJ1-1; weak D call: TRBD1 (6 bases). Trimming stripped 0 bases from V and 0 bases from J, with 8 bases between. Germline V gene data show CDR1 as MNHEY and CDR2 as SMNVEV (reference sequence). The CDR3 runs 15 residues. CDR3 loop: CASSLSTGLNTEAFF. In DNA, the CDR3 is TGTGCCAGCAGTTTATCGACAGGTTTGAACACTGAAGCTTTCTTT.

This clonotype was seen at least ten times. The chain uses TRBV20-1 and TRBJ1-4; no clear D. V was cut by 1 base and J by 8 bases, with 14 bases left in between. From germline, CDR1 is DFQATT and CDR2 SNEGSKA (reference sequence). The CDR3 is 14 amino acids. In DNA form, the CDR3 reads TGCAGTGCTAGAGGACCTCCTAGCTGGGAAAAACTGTTTTTT. Translating it yields CSARGPPSWEKLFF.

This clonotype has more than one count but fewer than ten. The chain is built from TRBV7-3 and TRBJ2-1; D may be TRBD1 or TRBD2 (5 bases each). This CDR3 contains 18 residues. V lost 1 base to trimming and J lost 0 bases, with 16 bases between them. CDR1 and CDR2 (germline): SGHTA, FQGTGA. The CDR3 sequence is CASSLIVGTFSSYNEQFF. The CDR3 DNA is TGTGCCAGCAGCTTAATAGTGGGGACCTTCAGCTCCTACAATGAGCAGTTCTTC.

The table lists this clonotype with many counts. The chain uses TRBV28 and TRBJ2-5; possibly TRBD1 or TRBD2 for D (7 bases each). Trimming removed 4 bases at V and 2 bases at J, with 17 bases between. The CDR3 covers 16 residues. In germline, CDR1 is MDHEN, CDR2 SYDVKM. The CDR3 loop is CASSSAQGRAQETQYF. CDR3 sequence (DNA): TGTGCCAGCAGTTCCGCACAGGGGAGGGCTCAAGAGACCCAGTACTTC.

Ten or more counts support this clonotype. This sequence joins TRBV6-6 and TRBJ2-1; no definite D call. The length of the CDR3 is 12 residues. Deletions cut 0 bases from V and 8 bases from J, with 5 bases between. Germline V lookup: CDR1 MNHNY, CDR2 SVGAGI (reference sequence). CDR3 in DNA: TGTGCCAGCAGTTACTCGTTGGATGAGCAGTTCTTC. Its translation is CASSYSLDEQFF.

This clonotype has a handful of counts. The V and J genes are TRBV6-1 and TRBJ1-5; possible D gene TRBD1, 5 bases. Trimming pared 6 bases from V and 1 base from J, leaving 10 bases between. The CDR3 totals 14 residues. CDR1 is MNHNS and CDR2 is SASEGT in the germline V gene. CDR3 coding DNA: TGTGCCAGCAGGGGAGGGGTAAGCAATCAGCCCCAGCATTTT. Its protein product is CASRGGVSNQPQHF.